Given below is one T cell receptor (beta chain) in context. Its antigen is not known. This entry comes from a study of T-cell memory formation after mild COVID-19. Notes on the study in general: Memory cells collected pre-infection included some clones that later responded, suggesting cross-reactive memory joined. Contracting CD4+ clones sat mainly in CM and EM; CD8+ in EMRA. Still unconfirmed is whether the second-wave clones peaking on day 37 recognized SARS-CoV-2.

TCRdb recomputed calls from the 5' RACE reads with MiXCR, one row per CDR3 protein. Among 550,000 to 700,000 distinct CDR3 sequences, roughly 18% were seen once, and the ten largest hold 12%. V shed 4 bases and J 0 bases; nucleotides not matched to a gene: 6. The CDR3 runs to 16 residues. The germline V gene encodes CDR1 WSHSY and CDR2 SAAADI. The sequencing sample was made of PBMCs or a T cell subset sorted from them (not recorded which). This TCR was recovered from an adult woman who had mild COVID-19 (a few samples of this study predate the infection). Cell type and time point are not known. This chain joins TRBV10-2 and TRBJ2-3; 8 bases line up with TRBD1. This CDR3 is CASSGEWTGSTDTQYF. The CDR3 region has the DNA TGCGCCAGCAGTGGGGAATGGACAGGGAGCACAGATACGCAGTATTTT.